This T cell receptor (beta chain) was documented in a study of blood T cell repertoires in COVID-19 (dated by TCRdb to the early 2020s). Background for the entire study: Samples from collaborators originated in the United States, Italy and Spain and spanned both the acute and convalescent phases of COVID-19. The material from the prospective study consisted of cDNA or gDNA derived from T cells, B-cell-depleted T cells, or PBMCs. Subjects who had been exposed to COVID-19, were actively infected with it, or had recovered from it provided the deeply sampled blood TCRbeta repertoires that made up the dataset. A freely available public database, intended as a resource for researchers studying the immune response to SARS-CoV-2, is where the repertoires were released. Samples came from the ongoing ImmuneRACE study (first 160 participants) plus 1,254 subjects from 6 global collaborators. A de-identified subject ID, COVID-19 status, age in years and sex were almost always included in the sample metadata. HLA class I and class II types, where available, came from metadata supplied by the sample provider rather than from assay-based typing. Points the paper makes about the study in general: Clinical and demographic metadata were provided uncurated, with the amount varying by source and participant.

The germline V gene (reference sequence) supplies CDR1 LNHDA and CDR2 SQIVND. V sheds 7 bases and J sheds 0 bases, leaving 15 bases between their ends. The CDR3 runs 15 residues from the cysteine to the phenylalanine. Of the read, only the CDR3 DNA is kept; its 45 bases are in frame from base 1. In the case of this clone: Its antigen specificity is not known. Base qualities are not at hand, and no much larger clone is one base apart.

TCRbeta CDR3 regions were amplified from genomic DNA by means of the immunoSEQ Assay, a bias-controlled multiplex PCR. Regarding the original processing steps: The number of nucleated cells in each sample was estimated by amplification of reference gene primers within the assay. Sequence reads were collapsed and filtered to measure the absolute abundance of every unique TCRbeta CDR3 rearrangement. For each sample, productive Simpson clonality was calculated as the square root of Simpson's diversity index across productive rearrangements. The table was pulled from immuneACCESS by TCRdb, which kept in-frame rearrangements only. Such tables lose some clones; where checked, under half of the loss comes from unresolved V genes, and the rest has no known cause. V and J calls and clone size follow that table, whereas D and trimming were derived from the DNA. The sample table holds about 220,000 clones, of which over 70% were seen once. Over 7% of the sample rests with the top ten.

The collaborating institutions used their own protocols to collect whole blood in K2EDTA tubes. For TCRbeta analysis, collaborator samples were shipped as frozen whole blood, as isolated PBMCs, or as DNA extracted from either sample type. The source material was peripheral blood. The sequence derives from a woman in her sixties or seventies with acute or convalescent COVID-19. This receptor chain uses TRBV19 and TRBJ1-1; TRBD1 is a possible D gene, resting on 6 matching bases. CDR3 reads: CASKRTALLNTEAFF. The DNA sequence is given as TGTGCCAGTAAGAGGACAGCCTTACTGAACACTGAAGCTTTCTTT.